This T cell receptor (beta chain) was retrieved from a study of blood T cells in healthy people across ages. V was pared by 4 bases and J by 8 bases, with 14 bases of the junction left unmatched. The CDR3 is made up of 16 amino acids. Germline CDR1 and CDR2: MRHNA and SNTAGT. Combining a sample-barcoded 5' primer with a J-beta primer mix, a second PCR ran for 7 to 11 cycles. Using its own MiXCR run on the 5' RACE reads, TCRdb lists one record per CDR3 protein. The data show approximately 320,000 distinct CDR3 sequences, around 29% seen once. This receptor was identified in a woman aged 70-85 years in good health. The rearrangement uses TRBV6-4 and TRBJ2-1, with 7 nucleotides matching TRBD2. The specimen was blood. CDR3: CASSALGLTQSDEQFF. The DNA of the CDR3 is TGTGCCAGCAGTGCCCTGGGACTAACTCAGAGCGATGAGCAGTTCTTC.